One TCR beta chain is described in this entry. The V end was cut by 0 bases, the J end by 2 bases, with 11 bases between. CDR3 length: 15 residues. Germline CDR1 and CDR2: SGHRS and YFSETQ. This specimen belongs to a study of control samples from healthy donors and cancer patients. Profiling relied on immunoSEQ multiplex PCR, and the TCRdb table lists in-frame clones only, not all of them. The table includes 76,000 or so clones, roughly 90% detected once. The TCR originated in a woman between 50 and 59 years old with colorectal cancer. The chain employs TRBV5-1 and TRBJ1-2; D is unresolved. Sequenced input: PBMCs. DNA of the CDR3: TGCGCCAGCAGCTTGGACGGCAGGACCAACTATGGCTACACCTTC. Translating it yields CASSLDGRTNYGYTF.